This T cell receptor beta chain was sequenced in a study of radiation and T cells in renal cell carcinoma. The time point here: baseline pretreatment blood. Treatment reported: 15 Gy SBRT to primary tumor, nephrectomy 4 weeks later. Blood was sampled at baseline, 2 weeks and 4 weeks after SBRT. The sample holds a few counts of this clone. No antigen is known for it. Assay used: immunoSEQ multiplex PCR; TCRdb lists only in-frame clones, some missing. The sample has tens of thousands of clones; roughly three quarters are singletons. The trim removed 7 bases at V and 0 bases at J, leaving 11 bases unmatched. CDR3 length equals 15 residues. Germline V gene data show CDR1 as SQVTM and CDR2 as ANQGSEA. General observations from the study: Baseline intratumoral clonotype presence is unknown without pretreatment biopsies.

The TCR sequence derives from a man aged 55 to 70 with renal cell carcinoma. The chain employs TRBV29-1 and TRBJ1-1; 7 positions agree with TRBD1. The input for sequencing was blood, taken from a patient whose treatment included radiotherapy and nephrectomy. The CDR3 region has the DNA TGCAGCGCACCCCCCGGGACAGAGATGAACACTGAAGCTTTCTTT. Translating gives CSAPPGTEMNTEAFF.